The 8 T cell receptor beta chains in this list originate from one sample, sequenced in a study of CD8 T cells in ankylosing spondylitis. Broader study findings: Characteristic of ankylosing spondylitis blood, it appeared, was a TCR beta motif comprising about eight highly homologous variants.

TCRdb passed the 5' RACE reads through MiXCR, listing each CDR3 protein once. The sample holds about 800,000 distinct CDR3 sequences, 12% seen once. Antigens for these TCRs are unknown. Sequencing input: blood, either unsorted or a sorted T cell fraction (not recorded which). The receptors shown here come from a male donor with ankylosing spondylitis.

J is TRBJ2-2 and V is TRBV10-3, with 7 nucleotides matching TRBD2. This CDR3 is built from 16 residues. V was clipped by 6 bases and J by 1 base; unmatched bases: 8. The germline V gene encodes CDR1 ENHRY and CDR2 SYGVKD. Here the CDR3 DNA reads TGTGCCATCAGGCAGGGCGGGAGAGGGAACACCGGGGAGCTGTTTTTT. Protein product: CAIRQGGRGNTGELFF.

In this sample, this clonotype turned up a few times. This chain links TRBV28 with TRBJ1-1; 10 bases map to TRBD1. Germline V gene lookup returns CDR1 MDHEN and CDR2 SYDVKM. J was trimmed by 5 bases and V by 4 bases; bases with no gene match: 10. The CDR3 sequence is 16 residues long. Here the CDR3 reads CASSSPRTGGRTEAFF. In DNA form, the CDR3 reads TGTGCCAGCAGTTCTCCCCGGACAGGGGGAAGGACTGAAGCTTTCTTT.

The genes are TRBV5-4 and TRBJ1-1, with 7 bases aligning to TRBD1. Germline CDR1 is SGHNT and CDR2 is YYREEE (reference sequence). V lost 0 bases, J lost 11 bases, and 4 bases stayed unmatched. CDR3 length: 12 residues. This chain's CDR3 is CASSLGDSDAFF. The CDR3 bases are TGTGCCAGCAGCTTGGGGGACAGTGACGCTTTCTTT. The whole variable domain, filled in from reference TRBV5-4 and TRBJ1-1, reads ETGVTQSPTHLIKTRGQQVTLRCSSQSGHNTVSWYQQALGQGPQFIFQYYREEENGRGNFPPRFSGLQFPNYSSELNVNALELDDSALYLCASSLGDSDAFFGQGTRLTVV.

The chain's CDR3 is CASSLGLAGVSHEQYF. CDR3 nucleotide sequence: TGTGCCAGCAGCTTAGGACTAGCGGGAGTATCCCACGAGCAGTACTTC. The chain carries TRBV7-9 and TRBJ2-7, with 12 bases that match TRBD2. This CDR3 is 16 amino acids long. Looked up from germline, CDR1 is SEHNR and CDR2 is FQNEAQ (reference sequence). Trimming took 1 base from V and 5 from J; bases not matched to a gene: 6.

The rearrangement joins TRBV2 to TRBJ2-7, with no clear D. CDR1 and CDR2 (germline): SNHLY, FYNNEI. V lost 3 bases to trimming and J lost 2 bases, with 8 bases between them. This CDR3 has 13 residues. The chain's CDR3 is CASSEQATYEQYF. CDR3 DNA sequence: TGTGCCAGCAGTGAGCAGGCCACCTACGAGCAGTACTTC. The variable domain in full, with the rest retrieved from reference TRBV2 and TRBJ2-7, is EPEVTQTPSHQVTQMGQEVILRCVPISNHLYFYWYRQILGQKVEFLVSFYNNEISEKSEIFDDQFSVERPDGSNFTLKIRSTKLEDSAMYFCASSEQATYEQYFGPGTRLTVT.

This clonotype has more than one count but fewer than ten. The chain recombines TRBV7-2 with TRBJ1-2; D remains unclear. Per the germline V gene, CDR1 is SGHTA and CDR2 is FQGNSA. CDR3 size: 14 residues. Trimming left V 5 bases short and J 0 bases short, with 10 bases between. DNA for the CDR3: TGTGCCAGCAGCGACTCCTTTACTAACTATGGCTACACCTTC. It is translated as CASSDSFTNYGYTF.

There are many counts of this clonotype. The V gene is TRBV20-1, the J gene TRBJ1-1; D is undetermined. Trimming shortened V by 1 base and J by 1 base, and 10 bases separated the two germline ends. The CDR3 has 14 amino acids. The germline V gene has CDR1 DFQATT and CDR2 SNEGSKA (reference sequence). CDR3 sequence: CSARGEPSNTEAFF. For the CDR3, the DNA is TGCAGTGCTAGAGGGGAACCTTCGAACACTGAAGCTTTCTTT.

This clonotype came up a few times. The chain recombines TRBV27 with TRBJ2-7; 8 nucleotides agree with TRBD2. Germline lookup yields CDR1 MNHEY and CDR2 SMNVEV (reference sequence). The CDR3 totals 15 residues. The junction had 11 bases not matched to a gene; V was cut back by 10 bases and J by 0 bases. In DNA form, the CDR3 reads TGTGCCACCCACGGGACGGGAGGGGCCTCCTACGAGCAGTACTTC. Its translation: CATHGTGGASYEQYF.